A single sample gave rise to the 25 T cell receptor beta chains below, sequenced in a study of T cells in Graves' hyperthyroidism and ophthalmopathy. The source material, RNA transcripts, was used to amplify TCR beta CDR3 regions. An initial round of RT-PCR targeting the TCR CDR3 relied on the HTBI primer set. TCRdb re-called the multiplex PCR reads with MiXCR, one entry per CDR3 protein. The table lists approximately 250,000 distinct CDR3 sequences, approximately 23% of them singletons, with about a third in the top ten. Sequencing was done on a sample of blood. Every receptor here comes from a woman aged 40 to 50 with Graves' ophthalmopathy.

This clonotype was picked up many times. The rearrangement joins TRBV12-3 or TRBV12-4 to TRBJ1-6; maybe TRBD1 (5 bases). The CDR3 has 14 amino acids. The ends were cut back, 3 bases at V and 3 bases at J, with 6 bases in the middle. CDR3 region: CASSFQGYNSPLHF. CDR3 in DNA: TGTGCCAGCAGTTTCCAGGGCTATAATTCACCCCTCCACTTT.

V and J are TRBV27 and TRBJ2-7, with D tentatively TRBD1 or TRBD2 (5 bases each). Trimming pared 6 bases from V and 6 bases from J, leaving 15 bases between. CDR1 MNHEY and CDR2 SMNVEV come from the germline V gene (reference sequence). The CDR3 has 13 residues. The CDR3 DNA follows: TGTGCCAGCAGGACCCAGTGGGGGAGCGAGCAGTACTTC. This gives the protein CASRTQWGSEQYF.

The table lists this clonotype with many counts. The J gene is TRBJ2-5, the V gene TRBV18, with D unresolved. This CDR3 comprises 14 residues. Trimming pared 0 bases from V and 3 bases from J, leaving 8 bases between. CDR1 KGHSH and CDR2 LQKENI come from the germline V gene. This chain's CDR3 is CASSPPLAEETQYF. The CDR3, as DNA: TGTGCCAGCTCACCACCCTTAGCTGAAGAGACCCAGTACTTC.

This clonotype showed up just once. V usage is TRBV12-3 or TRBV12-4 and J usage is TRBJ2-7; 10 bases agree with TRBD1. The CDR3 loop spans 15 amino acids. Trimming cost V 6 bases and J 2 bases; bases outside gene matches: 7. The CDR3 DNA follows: TGTGCCAGCAGCCAAGTCGGACAGGGGGCCTACGAGCAGTACTTC. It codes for CASSQVGQGAYEQYF.

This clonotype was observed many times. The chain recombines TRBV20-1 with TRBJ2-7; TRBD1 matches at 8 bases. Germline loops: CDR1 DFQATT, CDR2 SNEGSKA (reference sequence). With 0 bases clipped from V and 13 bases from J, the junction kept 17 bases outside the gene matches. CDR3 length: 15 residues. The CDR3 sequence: CSARDVGTGLMDEYF. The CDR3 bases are TGCAGTGCTAGAGATGTCGGGACAGGCCTTATGGATGAATACTTC.

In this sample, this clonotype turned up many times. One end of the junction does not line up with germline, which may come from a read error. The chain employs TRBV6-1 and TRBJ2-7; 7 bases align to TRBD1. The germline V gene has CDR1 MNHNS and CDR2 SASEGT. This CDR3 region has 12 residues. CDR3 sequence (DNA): TGTGCCAGCAGTGAAGCGGGACAGCGGATACACTTC. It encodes CASSEAGQRIHF.

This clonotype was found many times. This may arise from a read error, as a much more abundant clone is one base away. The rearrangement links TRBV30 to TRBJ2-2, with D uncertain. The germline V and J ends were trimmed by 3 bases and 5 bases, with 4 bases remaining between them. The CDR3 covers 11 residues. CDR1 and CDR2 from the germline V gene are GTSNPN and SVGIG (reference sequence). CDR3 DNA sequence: TGTGCCTGGAGGGTAACCGGGGAGCTGTTTTTT. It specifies CAWRVTGELFF.

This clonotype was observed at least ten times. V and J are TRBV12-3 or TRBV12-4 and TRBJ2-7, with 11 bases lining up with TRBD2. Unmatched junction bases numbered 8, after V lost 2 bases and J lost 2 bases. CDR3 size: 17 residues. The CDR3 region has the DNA TGTGCCAGCAGTTTATCGGGGACTAGCGGAGTTACCTACGAGCAGTACTTC. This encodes CASSLSGTSGVTYEQYF.

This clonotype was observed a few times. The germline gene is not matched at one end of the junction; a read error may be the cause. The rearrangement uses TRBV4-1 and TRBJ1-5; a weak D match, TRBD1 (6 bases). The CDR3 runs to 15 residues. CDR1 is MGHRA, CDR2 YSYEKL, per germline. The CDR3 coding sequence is TGCGTCAGCAGCCAAGTAGGCCAGGGGTATCAGCCCCAGCATTTT. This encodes CVSSQVGQGYQPQHF.

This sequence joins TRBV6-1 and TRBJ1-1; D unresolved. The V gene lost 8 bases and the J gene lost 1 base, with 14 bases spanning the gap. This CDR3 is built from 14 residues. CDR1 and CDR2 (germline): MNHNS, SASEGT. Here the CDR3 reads CASGNGAKNTEAFF. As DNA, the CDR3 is TGTGCCAGCGGAAACGGAGCGAAGAACACTGAAGCTTTCTTT.

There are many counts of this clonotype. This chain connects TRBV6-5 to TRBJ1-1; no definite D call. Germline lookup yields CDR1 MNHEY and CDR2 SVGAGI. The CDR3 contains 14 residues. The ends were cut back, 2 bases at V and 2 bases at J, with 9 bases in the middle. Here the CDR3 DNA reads TGTGCCAGCAGTTACGGGCAGGTTAACACTGAAGCTTTCTTT. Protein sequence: CASSYGQVNTEAFF.

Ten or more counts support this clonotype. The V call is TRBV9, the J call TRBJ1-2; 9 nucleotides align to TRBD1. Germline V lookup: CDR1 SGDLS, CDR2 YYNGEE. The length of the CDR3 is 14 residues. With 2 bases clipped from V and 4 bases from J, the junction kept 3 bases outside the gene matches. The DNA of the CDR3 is TGTGCCAGCAGCGTCACAGGGGGCTCCTATGGCTACACCTTC. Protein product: CASSVTGGSYGYTF.

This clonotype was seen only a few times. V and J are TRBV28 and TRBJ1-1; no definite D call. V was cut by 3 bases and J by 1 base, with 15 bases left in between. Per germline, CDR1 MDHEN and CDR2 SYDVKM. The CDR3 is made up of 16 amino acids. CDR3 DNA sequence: TGTGCCAGCAGTTTTAATTCGATCGGTAAGAACACTGAAGCTTTCTTT. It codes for CASSFNSIGKNTEAFF.

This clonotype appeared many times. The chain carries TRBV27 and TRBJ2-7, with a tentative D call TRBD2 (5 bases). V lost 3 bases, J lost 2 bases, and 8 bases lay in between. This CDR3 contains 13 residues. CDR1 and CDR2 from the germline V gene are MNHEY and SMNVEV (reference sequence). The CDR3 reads CASSFRRAYEQYF. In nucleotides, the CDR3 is TGTGCCAGCAGTTTCCGGCGGGCCTACGAGCAGTACTTC.

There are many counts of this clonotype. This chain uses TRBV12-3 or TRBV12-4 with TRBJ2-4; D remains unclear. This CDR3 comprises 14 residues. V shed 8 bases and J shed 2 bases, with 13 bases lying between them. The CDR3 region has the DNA TGTGCCAGCTGTCGGTCAACCCCCAAAAACATTCAGTACTTC. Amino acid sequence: CASCRSTPKNIQYF.

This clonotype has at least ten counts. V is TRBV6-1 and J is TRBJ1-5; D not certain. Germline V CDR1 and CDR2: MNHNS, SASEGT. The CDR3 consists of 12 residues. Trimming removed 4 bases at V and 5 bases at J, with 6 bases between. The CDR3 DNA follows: TGTGCCAGCAGTGTAGGCTATCAGCCCCAGCATTTT. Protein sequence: CASSVGYQPQHF.

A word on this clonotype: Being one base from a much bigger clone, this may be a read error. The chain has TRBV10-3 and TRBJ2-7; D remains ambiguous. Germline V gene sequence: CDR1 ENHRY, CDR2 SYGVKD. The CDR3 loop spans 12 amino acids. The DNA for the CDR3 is TGTGCCATCAGCGTCCCGAAGGAGACTTTTAGATTC. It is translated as CAISVPKETFRF.

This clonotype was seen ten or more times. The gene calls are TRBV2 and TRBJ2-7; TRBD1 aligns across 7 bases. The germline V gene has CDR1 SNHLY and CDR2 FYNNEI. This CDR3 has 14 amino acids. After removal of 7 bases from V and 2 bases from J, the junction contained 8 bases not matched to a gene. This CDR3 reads CASTGTEGAYEQYF. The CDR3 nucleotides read TGTGCCAGCACCGGGACAGAAGGAGCCTACGAGCAGTACTTC.

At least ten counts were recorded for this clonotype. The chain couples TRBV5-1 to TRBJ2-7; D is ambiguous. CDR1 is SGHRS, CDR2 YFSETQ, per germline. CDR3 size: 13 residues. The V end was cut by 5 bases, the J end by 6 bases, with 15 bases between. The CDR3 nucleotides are TGCGCCAGCAGGGATAGACTGACCCCCGAGCAGTACTTC. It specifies CASRDRLTPEQYF.

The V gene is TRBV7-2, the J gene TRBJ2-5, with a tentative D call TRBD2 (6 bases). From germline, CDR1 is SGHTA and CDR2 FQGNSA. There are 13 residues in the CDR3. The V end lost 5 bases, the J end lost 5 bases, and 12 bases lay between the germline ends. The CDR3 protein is CASSRPGRETQYF. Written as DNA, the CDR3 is TGTGCCAGCAGCCGGCCAGGGAGGGAGACCCAGTACTTC. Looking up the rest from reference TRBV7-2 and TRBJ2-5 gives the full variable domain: GAGVSQSPSNKVTEKGKDVELRCDPISGHTALYWYRQSLGQGLEFLIYFQGNSAPDKSGLPSDRFSAERTGGSVSTLTIQRTQQEDSAVYLCASSRPGRETQYFGPGTRLLVL.

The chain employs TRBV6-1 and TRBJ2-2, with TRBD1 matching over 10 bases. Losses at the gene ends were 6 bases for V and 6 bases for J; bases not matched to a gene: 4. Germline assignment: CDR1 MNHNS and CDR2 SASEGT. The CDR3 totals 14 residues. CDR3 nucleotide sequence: TGTGCCAGCAGAAGGGACAGGGGCGCCGGGGAGCTGTTTTTT. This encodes CASRRDRGAGELFF.

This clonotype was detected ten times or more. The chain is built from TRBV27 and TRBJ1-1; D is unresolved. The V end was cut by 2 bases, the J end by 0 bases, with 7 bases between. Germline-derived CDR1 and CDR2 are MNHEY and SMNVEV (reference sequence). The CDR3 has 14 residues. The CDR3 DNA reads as TGTGCCAGCAGTTTAGGAGCCCTGAACACTGAAGCTTTCTTT. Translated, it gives CASSLGALNTEAFF.

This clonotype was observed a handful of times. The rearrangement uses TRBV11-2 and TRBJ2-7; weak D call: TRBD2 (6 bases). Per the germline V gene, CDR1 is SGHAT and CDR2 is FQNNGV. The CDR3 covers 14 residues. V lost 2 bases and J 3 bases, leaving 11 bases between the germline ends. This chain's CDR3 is CASSLSPAGYEQYF. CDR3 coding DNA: TGTGCCAGCAGCTTATCCCCAGCGGGCTACGAGCAGTACTTC.

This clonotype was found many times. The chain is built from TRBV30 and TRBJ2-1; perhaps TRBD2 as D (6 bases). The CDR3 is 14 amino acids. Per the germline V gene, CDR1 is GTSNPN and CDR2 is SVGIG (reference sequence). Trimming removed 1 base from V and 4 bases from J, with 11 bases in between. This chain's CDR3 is CAWSESSGYNEQFF. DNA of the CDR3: TGTGCCTGGAGTGAGAGTAGCGGATACAATGAGCAGTTCTTC.

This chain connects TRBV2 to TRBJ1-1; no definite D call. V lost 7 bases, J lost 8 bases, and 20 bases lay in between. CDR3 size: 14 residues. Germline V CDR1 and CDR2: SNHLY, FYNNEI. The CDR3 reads CASKMEADDREAFF. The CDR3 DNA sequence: TGTGCCAGCAAAATGGAGGCGGACGATAGAGAAGCTTTCTTT.